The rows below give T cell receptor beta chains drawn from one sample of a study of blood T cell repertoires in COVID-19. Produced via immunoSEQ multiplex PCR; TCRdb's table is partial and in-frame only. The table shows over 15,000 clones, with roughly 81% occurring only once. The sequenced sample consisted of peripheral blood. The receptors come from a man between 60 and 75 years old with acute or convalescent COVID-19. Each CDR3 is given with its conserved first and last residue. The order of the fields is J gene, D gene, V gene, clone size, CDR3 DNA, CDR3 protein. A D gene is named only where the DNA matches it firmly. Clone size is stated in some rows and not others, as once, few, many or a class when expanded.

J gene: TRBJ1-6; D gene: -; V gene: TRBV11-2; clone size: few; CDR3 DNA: TGTGCCAGCAGCCCACTGAGGTCTTCGTATAATTCACCCCTCCACTTT; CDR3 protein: CASSPLRSSYNSPLHF
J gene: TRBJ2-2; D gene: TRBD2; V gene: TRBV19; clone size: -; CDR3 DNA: TGTGCCAGTAGTCGTAGCGGGGGTATCACCGGGGAGCTGTTTTTT; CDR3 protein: CASSRSGGITGELFF
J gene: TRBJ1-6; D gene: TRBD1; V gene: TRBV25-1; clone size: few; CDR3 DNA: TGTGCCAGCAGGGGGACAGGACGTTCACCCCTCCACTTT; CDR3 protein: CASRGTGRSPLHF
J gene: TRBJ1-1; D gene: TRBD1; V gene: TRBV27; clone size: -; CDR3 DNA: TGTGCCAGCAGTCTAGGACAGGTGAACACTGAAGCTTTCTTT; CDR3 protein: CASSLGQVNTEAFF
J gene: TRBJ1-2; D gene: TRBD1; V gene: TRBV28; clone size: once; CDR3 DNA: TGTGCCAGCAGTTTGGGGCCCGGACAGGGGGCTGGCTACACCTTC; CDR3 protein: CASSLGPGQGAGYTF
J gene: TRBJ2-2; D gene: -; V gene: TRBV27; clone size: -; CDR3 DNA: TGTGCCAGCAGTGACACCGCCGGCACCGGGGAGCTGTTTTTT; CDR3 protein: CASSDTAGTGELFF
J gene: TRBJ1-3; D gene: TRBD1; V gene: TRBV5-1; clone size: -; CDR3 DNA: TGCGCCAGCAGCTTGTGGGCAGGGGGCGAAGGAAACACCATATATTTT; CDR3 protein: CASSLWAGGEGNTIYF
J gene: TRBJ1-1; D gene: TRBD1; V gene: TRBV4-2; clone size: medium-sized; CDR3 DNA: TGTGCCAGCAGCCAAGACCCGGGACAGGACTTTGAAGCTTTCTTT; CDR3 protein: CASSQDPGQDFEAFF
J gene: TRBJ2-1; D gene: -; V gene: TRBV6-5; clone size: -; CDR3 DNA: TGTGCCAGCAGTCCAACGTGGAGTACCAATGAGCAGTTCTTC; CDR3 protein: CASSPTWSTNEQFF
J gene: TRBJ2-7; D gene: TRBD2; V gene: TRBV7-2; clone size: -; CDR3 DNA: TGTGCCAGCAGCTTAATACTAGCGGGGAGTTACGAGCAGTACTTC; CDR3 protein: CASSLILAGSYEQYF
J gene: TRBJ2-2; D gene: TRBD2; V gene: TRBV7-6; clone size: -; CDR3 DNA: TGTGCCAGCAGCTTAGGGGCGGGGGGGCCCGGCACCGGGGAGCTGTTTTTT; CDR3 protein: CASSLGAGGPGTGELFF
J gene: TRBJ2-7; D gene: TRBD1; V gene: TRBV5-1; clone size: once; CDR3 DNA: TGCGCCAGCAGCCCGTACTGGCCAGGGGGCGGGTACGAGCAGTACTTC; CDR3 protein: CASSPYWPGGGYEQYF
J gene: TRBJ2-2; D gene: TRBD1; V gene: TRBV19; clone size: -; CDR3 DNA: TGTGCCAGTAGTATCCGGAGGACAGGGGGGACCGGGGAGCTGTTTTTT; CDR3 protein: CASSIRRTGGTGELFF
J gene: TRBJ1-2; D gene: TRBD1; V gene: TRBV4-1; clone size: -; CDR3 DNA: TGCGCCAGCAGCCAAGGGCAGGGGGTAGGATATGGCTACACCTTC; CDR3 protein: CASSQGQGVGYGYTF
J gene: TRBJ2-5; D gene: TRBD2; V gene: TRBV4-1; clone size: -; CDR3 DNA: TGCGCCAGCAGCCAGGTAGCGGGGGGGCCAGAGACCCAGTACTTC; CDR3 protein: CASSQVAGGPETQYF
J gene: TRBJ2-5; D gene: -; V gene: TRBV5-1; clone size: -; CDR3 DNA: TGCGCCAGCAGCTTGGCGCAGAACCAAGAGACCCAGTACTTC; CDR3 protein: CASSLAQNQETQYF
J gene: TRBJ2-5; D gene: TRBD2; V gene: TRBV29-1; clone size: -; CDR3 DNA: TGCAGCGCAGCGGGGGGCCCGGAGACCCAGTACTTC; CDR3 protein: CSAAGGPETQYF
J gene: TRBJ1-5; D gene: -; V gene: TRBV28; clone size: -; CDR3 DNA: TGTGCCAGCAGTTTAGGCCAGGACAATCAGCCCCAGCATTTT; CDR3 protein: CASSLGQDNQPQHF
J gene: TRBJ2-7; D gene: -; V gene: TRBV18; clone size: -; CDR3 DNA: TGTGCCAGCTCACCTGCGGGACTGCTCTACGAGCAGTACTTC; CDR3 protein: CASSPAGLLYEQYF
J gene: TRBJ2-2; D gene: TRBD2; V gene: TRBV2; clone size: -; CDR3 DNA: TGTGCCAGCAGCCCACTAGCGGGGGGCTCTACCGGGGAGCTGTTTTTT; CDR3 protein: CASSPLAGGSTGELFF
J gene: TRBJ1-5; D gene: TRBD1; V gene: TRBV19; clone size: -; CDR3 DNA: TGTGCCAGTAAGGGGGCTCGGAATCAGCCCCAGCATTTT; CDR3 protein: CASKGARNQPQHF
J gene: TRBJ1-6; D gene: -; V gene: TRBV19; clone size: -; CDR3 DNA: TGTGCCAGTAGCGGTACAGGGAATTCACCCCTCCACTTT; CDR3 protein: CASSGTGNSPLHF
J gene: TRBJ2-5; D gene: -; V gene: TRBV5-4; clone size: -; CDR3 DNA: TGTGCCAGCAGCTTGGAGACAGGATCCGAAGAGACCCAGTACTTC; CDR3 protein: CASSLETGSEETQYF
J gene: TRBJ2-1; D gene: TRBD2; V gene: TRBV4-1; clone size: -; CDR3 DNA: TGCGCCAGCAGCCGCACAGAGGGACTATCTGAGCAGTTCTTC; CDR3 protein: CASSRTEGLSEQFF
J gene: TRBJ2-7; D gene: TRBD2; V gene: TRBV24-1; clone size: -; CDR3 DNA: TGTGCCACCAGTGAGGCGGGAGGATTCGACGAGCAGTACTTC; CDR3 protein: CATSEAGGFDEQYF
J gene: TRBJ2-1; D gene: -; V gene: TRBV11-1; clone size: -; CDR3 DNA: TGTGCCAGCAGCTTAGGGAGACGGGATACCTACAATGAGCAGTTCTTC; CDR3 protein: CASSLGRRDTYNEQFF
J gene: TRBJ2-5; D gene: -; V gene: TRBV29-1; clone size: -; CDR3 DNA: TGCAGCGCCGGTACTCAAGAGACCCAGTACTTC; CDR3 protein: CSAGTQETQYF
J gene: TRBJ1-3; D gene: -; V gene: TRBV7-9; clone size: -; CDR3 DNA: TGTGCCAGCAACGAGTGGGCCCCTGGGAACACCATATATTTT; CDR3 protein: CASNEWAPGNTIYF
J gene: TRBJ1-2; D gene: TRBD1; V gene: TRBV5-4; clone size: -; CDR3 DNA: TGTGCCAGCAGCCCCCCGACAGGGGGCTTGGGCTATGGCTACACCTTC; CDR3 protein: CASSPPTGGLGYGYTF
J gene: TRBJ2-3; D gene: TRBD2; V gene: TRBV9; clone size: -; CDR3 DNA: TGTGCCAGCAGCGATGCGGGACTAGCGGGGGGAGATACGCAGTATTTT; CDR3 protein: CASSDAGLAGGDTQYF
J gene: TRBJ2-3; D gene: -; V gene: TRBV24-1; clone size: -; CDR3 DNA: TGTGCCACCAGTCCAGGGGCCAGAAGCACAGATACGCAGTATTTT; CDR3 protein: CATSPGARSTDTQYF
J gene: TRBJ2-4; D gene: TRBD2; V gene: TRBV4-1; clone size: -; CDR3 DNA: TGCGCCAGCAGCCAAGTCGTCAGCGGGGTGGCCAAAAACATTCAGTACTTC; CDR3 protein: CASSQVVSGVAKNIQYF
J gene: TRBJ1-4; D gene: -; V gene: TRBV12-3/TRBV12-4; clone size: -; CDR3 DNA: TGTGCCAGCAGTTTATTACAGGGTGAAAAACTGTTTTTT; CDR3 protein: CASSLLQGEKLFF
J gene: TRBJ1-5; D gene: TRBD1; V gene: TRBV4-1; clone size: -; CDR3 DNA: TGCGCCAGCAGCCAAGATCCGGGACAGGGCTATCAGCCCCAGCATTTT; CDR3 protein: CASSQDPGQGYQPQHF
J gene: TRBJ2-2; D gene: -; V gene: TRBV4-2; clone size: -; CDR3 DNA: TGTGCCAGCAGCCAAGACGGGGCGAACACCGGGGAGCTGTTTTTT; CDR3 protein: CASSQDGANTGELFF
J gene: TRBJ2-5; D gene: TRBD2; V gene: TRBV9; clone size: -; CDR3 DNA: TGTGCCAGCAGCGCTTCCGGGACTAGCGGGCAAGAGACCCAGTACTTC; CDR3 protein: CASSASGTSGQETQYF
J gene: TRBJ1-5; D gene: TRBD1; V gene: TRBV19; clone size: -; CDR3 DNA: TGTGCCAGTAGTACCCAACAGGGGTCGGTCCAGCCCCAGCATTTT; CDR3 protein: CASSTQQGSVQPQHF
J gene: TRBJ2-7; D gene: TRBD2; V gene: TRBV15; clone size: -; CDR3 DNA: TGTGCCACCCGTATCGGGGGGTCCTCCTACGAGCAGTACTTC; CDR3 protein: CATRIGGSSYEQYF
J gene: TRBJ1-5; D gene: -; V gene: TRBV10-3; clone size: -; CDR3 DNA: TGTGCCATCAGTGAATCAGGGGCCCAGCCCCAGCATTTT; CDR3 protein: CAISESGAQPQHF
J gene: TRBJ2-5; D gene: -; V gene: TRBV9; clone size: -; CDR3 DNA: TGTGCCAGCAGCGTACGCGGAGAAGAGACCCAGTACTTC; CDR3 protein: CASSVRGEETQYF
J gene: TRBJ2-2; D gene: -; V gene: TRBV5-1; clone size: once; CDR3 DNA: TGCGCCAGCAGCTCGGCTACAGCCGGGGAGCTGTTTTTT; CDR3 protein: CASSSATAGELFF
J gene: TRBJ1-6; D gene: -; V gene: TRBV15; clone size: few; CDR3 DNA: TGTGCCACCAGCAGCGGGGGTAATAATTCACCCCTCCACTTT; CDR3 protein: CATSSGGNNSPLHF
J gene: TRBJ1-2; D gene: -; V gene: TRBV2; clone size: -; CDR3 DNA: TGTGCCAGCAGTGAGTTCCTGTTAAACTATGGCTACACCTTC; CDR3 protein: CASSEFLLNYGYTF
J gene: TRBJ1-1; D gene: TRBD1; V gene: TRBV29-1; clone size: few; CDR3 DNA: TGCAGCGTTGAGCAGGGGGGGAACACTGAAGCTTTCTTT; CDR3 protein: CSVEQGGNTEAFF
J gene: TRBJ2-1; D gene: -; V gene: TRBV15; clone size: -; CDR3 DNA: TGTGCCACCAGCAAAGACTCGAGCTCCTACAATGAGCAGTTCTTC; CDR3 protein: CATSKDSSSYNEQFF